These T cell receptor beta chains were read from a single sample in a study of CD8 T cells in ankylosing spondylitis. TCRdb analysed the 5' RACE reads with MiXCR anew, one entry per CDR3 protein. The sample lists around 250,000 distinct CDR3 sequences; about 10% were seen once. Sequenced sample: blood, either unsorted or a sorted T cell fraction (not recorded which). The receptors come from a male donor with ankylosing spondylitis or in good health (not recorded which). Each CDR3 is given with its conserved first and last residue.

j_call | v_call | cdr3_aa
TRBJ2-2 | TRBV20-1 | CSAITNTGELFF
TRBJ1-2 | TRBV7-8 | CASSLVWAGTKKGSGYTF
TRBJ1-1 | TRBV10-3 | CAISPLGNTEAFF
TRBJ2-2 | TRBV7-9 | CASSPGLAGVNGELFF
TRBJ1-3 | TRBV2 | CAILGYGNTIYF
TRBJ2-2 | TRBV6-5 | CASSSTGLAGTGELFF
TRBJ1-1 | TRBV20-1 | CSAPGYRGSGTEAFF
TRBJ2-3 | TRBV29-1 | CSVAGDRATDTQYF
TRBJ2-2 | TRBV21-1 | CDPPGGAGELFF
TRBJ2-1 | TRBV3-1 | CASSPQRVGNEQFF
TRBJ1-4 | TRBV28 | CASRGTTDLNEKLFF
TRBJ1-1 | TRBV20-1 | CSASDRLEAFF
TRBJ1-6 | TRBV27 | CASHSRTEGAYSPLHF
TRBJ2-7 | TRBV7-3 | CASSPSPGGEQYF
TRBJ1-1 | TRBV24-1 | CATSDPAGGSTEAFF
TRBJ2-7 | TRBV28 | CASSFVQGRTGFYEQYF
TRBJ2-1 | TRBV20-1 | CSAEGPSGTYNEQFF
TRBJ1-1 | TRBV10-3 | CAISDRSNTEAFF
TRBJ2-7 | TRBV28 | CASRRHTRGSSSYEQYF
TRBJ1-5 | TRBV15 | CATSRDSGTGVGNQPQHF
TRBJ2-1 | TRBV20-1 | CSAPSLAHSNEQFF
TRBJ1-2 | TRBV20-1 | CSARVQSYGYTF
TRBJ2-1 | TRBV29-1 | CSAVSGSYNEQFF
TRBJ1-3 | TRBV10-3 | CAISGSGDSGNTIYF
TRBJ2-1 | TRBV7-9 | CASSLAGGLKYNEQFF
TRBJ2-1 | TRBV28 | CASSETRSYNEQFF
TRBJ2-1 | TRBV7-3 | CASSGLAGESYNEQFF